The TCR beta chain under discussion was sequenced for a study of cytomegalovirus exposure and HLA in healthy donors. Germline loops: CDR1 ENHRY, CDR2 SYGVKD. V dropped 3 bases and J dropped 5 bases, with 10 bases sitting between them. CDR3 length: 14 amino acids. A note on this clone: No antigen is known for it.

A multiplex PCR was run with 60 Vbeta primers and 13 Jbeta primers. TCRdb's copy holds only in-frame clones and misses some; the assay was immunoSEQ multiplex PCR. The sample comprises 43,000 or so clones, 70% to 85% of which are singletons, and roughly 1.5% rests with the top ten. Study findings and constraints: Highly shared variants forming one cluster were likely a sequencing artifact.

The J gene is TRBJ2-2, the V gene TRBV10-3, with a possible D match to TRBD2 (6 bases). The source of this sequence is a man under 40 in good health and CMV-seronegative. Sequencing was performed on PBMCs. As DNA, the CDR3 is TGTGCCATCAGTGATGGTGGAGGGACCGGGGAGCTGTTTTTT. Protein product: CAISDGGGTGELFF.